This T cell receptor beta chain was obtained from a study of post-analysis software for immune sequencing data. Turning to the study itself: Relapsing-remitting, secondary progressive and progressive-relapsing forms of multiple sclerosis all featured among disease courses. Points from the study as a whole: With TRBV5-6, TRBV5-1 and TRBV20-1 included, a handful of TRBV segments were more frequent in patients than in controls. Strong co-clustering by F measure was evident for samples that had been prepared in the same batch. Significantly decreased normalized Chao1 diversity was recorded for multiple sclerosis patients relative to controls.

This clonotype was found a few times. What it recognizes is unknown. Germline lookup yields CDR1 ENHRY and CDR2 SYGVKD. V was shortened by 10 bases and J by 4 bases, with 17 bases between the two germline ends. The CDR3 runs 14 residues. Sequencing libraries made from TCR beta cDNA carried unique molecular identifiers. T cells numbering about 0.85 to 11 million yielded roughly 500,000 cDNA molecules. TCRdb analysed the PCR reads with MiXCR anew, one entry per CDR3 protein. The sample gives hundreds of thousands of distinct CDR3 sequences, approximately 59% of which show up once; around 10% is in the top ten.

V usage is TRBV10-3 and J usage is TRBJ2-1, with D unclear. Material for sequencing was blood. The receptor was isolated from a girl aged 2 to 9 with multiple sclerosis. The CDR3: CATVWSQLYNEQFF. The DNA for the CDR3 is TGTGCCACCGTCTGGTCTCAACTATACAATGAGCAGTTCTTC.